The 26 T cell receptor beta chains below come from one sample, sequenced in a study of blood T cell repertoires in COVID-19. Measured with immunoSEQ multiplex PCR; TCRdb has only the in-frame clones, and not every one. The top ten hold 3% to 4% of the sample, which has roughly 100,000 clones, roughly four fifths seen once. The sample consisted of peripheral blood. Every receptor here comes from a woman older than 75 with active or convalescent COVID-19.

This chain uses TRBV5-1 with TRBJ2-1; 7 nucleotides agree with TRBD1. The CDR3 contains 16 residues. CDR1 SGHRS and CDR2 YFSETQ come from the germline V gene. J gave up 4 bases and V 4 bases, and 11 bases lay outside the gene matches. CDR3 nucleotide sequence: TGCGCCAGCAGCCCGTCGGGACAGTCTACGTACAATGAGCAGTTCTTC. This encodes CASSPSGQSTYNEQFF.

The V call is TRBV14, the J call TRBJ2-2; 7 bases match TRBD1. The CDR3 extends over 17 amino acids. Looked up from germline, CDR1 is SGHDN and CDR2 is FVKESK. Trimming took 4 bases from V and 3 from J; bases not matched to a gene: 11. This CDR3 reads CASSLRTGREYTGELFF. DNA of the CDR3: TGTGCCAGCAGCCTACGGACAGGACGGGAATACACCGGGGAGCTGTTTTTT.

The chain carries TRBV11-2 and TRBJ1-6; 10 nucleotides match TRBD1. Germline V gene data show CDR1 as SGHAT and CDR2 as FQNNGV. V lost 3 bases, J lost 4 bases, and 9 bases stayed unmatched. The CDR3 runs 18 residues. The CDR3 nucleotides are TGTGCCAGCAGCTTGGGGACAGGGGTTTTTTTGTATAATTCACCCCTCCACTTT. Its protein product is CASSLGTGVFLYNSPLHF.

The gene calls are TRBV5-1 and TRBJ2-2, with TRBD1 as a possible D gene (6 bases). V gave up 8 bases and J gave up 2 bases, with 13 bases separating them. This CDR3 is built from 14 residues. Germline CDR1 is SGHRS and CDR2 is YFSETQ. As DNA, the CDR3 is TGCGCCAGTTCCTACAGGGTAAACACCGGGGAGCTGTTTTTT. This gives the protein CASSYRVNTGELFF.

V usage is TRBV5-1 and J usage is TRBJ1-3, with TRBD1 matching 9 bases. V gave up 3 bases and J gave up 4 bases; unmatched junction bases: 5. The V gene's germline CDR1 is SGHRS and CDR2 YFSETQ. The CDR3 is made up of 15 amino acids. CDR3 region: CASSSSGQGGNTIYF. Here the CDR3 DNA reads TGCGCCAGCAGCTCTTCTGGACAGGGGGGAAACACCATATATTTT. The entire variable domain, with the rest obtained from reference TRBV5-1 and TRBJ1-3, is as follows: KAGVTQTPRYLIKTRGQQVTLSCSPISGHRSVSWYQQTPGQGLQFLFEYFSETQRNKGNFPGRFSGRQFSNSRSEMNVSTLELGDSALYLCASSSSGQGGNTIYFGEGSWLTVV.

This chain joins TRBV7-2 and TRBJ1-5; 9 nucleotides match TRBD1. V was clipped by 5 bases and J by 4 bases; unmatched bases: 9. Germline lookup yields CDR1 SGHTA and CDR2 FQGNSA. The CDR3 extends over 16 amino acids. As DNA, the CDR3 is TGTGCCAGCAGCGGAGACAGGGGGGCGGGAAATCAGCCCCAGCATTTT. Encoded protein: CASSGDRGAGNQPQHF.

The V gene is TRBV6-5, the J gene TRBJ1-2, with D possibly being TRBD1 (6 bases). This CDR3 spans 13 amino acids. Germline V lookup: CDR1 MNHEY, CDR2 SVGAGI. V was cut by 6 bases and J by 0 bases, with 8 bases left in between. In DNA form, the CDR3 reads TGTGCCAGCAGGGACAGCCCTAACTATGGCTACACCTTC. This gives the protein CASRDSPNYGYTF.

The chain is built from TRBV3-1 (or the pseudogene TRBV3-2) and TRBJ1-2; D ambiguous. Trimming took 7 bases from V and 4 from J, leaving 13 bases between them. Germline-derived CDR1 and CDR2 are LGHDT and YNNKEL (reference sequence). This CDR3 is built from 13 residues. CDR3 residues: CASTRGGSYGYTF. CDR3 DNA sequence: TGTGCCAGCACGCGTGGCGGGTCCTATGGCTACACCTTC.

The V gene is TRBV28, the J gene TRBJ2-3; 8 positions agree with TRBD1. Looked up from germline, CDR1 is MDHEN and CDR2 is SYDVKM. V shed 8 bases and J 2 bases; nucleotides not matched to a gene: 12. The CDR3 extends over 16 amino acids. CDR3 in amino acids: CASPTTGAVYTDTQYF. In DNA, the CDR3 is TGTGCCAGCCCGACGACAGGGGCCGTGTACACAGATACGCAGTATTTT.

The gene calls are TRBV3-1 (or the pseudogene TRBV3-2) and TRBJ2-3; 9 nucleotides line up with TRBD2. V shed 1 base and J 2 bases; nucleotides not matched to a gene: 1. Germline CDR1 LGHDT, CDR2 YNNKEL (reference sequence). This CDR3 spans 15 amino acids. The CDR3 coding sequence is TGTGCCAGCAGCCAAGCTAGCGGGGCCACAGATACGCAGTATTTT. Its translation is CASSQASGATDTQYF.

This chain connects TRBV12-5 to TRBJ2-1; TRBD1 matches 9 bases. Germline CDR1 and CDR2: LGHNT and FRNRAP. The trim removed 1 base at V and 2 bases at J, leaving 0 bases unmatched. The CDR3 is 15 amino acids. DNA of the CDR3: TGTGCTAGTGGTTTGGGACAGGGGGCCTACAATGAGCAGTTCTTC. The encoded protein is CASGLGQGAYNEQFF.

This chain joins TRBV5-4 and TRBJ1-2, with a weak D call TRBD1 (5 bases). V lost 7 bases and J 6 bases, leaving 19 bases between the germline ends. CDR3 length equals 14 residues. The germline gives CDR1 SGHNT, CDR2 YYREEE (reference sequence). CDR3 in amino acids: CASGRPWGEDGYTF. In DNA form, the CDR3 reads TGTGCCAGCGGCAGACCCTGGGGGGAGGATGGCTACACCTTC.

The CDR3 coding sequence is TGTGCCAGCAGCCAAGGGGGCGTTGGTTCACCCCTCCACTTT. Encoded protein: CASSQGGVGSPLHF. The chain links TRBV7-2 to TRBJ1-6; 7 bases map to TRBD1. This CDR3 comprises 14 residues. V shed 5 bases, J shed 9 bases, and the junction held 7 bases outside the gene matches. CDR1 is SGHTA, CDR2 FQGNSA, per germline. Looking up the rest from reference TRBV7-2 and TRBJ1-6 gives the full variable domain: GAGVSQSPSNKVTEKGKDVELRCDPISGHTALYWYRQSLGQGLEFLIYFQGNSAPDKSGLPSDRFSAERTGGSVSTLTIQRTQQEDSAVYLCASSQGGVGSPLHFGNGTRLTVT.

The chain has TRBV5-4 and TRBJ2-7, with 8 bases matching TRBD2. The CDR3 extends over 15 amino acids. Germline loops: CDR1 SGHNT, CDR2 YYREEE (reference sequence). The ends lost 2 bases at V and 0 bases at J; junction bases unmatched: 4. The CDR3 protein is CASSFGGTSSYEQYF. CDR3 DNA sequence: TGTGCCAGCAGCTTTGGGGGGACTAGCTCCTACGAGCAGTACTTC.

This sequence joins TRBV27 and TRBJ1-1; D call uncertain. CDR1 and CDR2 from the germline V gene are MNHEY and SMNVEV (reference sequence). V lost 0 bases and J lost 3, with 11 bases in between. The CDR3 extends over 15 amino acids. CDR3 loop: CASSLSSGSDTEAFF. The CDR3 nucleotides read TGTGCCAGCAGTTTATCGTCCGGGTCTGACACTGAAGCTTTCTTT.

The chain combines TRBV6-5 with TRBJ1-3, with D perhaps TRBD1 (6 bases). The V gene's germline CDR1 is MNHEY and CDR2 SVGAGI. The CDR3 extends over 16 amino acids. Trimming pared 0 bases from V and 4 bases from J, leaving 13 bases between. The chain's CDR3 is CASSYSMIQGGNTIYF. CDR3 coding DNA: TGTGCCAGCAGTTACTCGATGATACAGGGAGGAAACACCATATATTTT.

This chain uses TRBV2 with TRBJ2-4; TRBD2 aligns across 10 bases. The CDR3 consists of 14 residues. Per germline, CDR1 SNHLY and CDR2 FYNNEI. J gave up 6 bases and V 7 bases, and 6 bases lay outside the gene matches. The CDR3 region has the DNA TGTGCCAGCATTAAAACTAGCGGGGTAAACATTCAGTACTTC. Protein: CASIKTSGVNIQYF. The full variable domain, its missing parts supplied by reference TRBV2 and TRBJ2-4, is EPEVTQTPSHQVTQMGQEVILRCVPISNHLYFYWYRQILGQKVEFLVSFYNNEISEKSEIFDDQFSVERPDGSNFTLKIRSTKLEDSAMYFCASIKTSGVNIQYFGAGTRLSVL.

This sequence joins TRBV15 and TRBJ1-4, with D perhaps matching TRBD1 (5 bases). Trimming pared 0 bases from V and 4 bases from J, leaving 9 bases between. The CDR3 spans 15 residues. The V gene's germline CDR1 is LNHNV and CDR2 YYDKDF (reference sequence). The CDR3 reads CATSRDKGVNEKLFF. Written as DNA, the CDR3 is TGTGCCACCAGCAGAGATAAAGGGGTTAATGAAAAACTGTTTTTT.

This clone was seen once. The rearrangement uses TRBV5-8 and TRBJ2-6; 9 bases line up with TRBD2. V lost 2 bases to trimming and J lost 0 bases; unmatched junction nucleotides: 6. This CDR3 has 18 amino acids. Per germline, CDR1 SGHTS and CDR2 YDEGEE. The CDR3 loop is CASSFEGTSRSGANVLTF. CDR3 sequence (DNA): TGTGCCAGCAGCTTCGAAGGGACTAGCCGCTCTGGGGCCAACGTCCTGACTTTC.

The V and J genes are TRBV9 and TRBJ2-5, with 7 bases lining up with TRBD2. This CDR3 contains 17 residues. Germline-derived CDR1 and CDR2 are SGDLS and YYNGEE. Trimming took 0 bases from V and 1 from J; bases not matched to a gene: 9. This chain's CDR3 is CASSVGVAGWGQETQYF. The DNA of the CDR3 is TGTGCCAGCAGCGTAGGAGTAGCGGGTTGGGGCCAAGAGACCCAGTACTTC.

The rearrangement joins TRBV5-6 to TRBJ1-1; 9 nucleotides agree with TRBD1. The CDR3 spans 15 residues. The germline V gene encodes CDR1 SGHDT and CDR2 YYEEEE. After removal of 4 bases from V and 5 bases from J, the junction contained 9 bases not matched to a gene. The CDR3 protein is CASSPYTGGITEAFF. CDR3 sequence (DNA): TGTGCCAGCAGCCCCTATACAGGGGGCATTACTGAAGCTTTCTTT.

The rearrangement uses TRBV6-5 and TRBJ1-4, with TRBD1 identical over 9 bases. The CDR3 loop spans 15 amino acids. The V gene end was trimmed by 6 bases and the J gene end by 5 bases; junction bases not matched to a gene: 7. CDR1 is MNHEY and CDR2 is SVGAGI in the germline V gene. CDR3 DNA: TGTGCCAGCAGCTTAACCGGGACAGGGAATGAAAAACTGTTTTTT. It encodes CASSLTGTGNEKLFF.

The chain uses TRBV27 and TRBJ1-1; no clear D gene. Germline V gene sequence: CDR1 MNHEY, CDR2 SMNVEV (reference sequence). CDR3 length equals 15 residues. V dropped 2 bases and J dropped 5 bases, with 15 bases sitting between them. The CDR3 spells CASSLADVRGTEAFF. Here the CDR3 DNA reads TGTGCCAGCAGTTTAGCTGACGTTCGAGGAACTGAAGCTTTCTTT.

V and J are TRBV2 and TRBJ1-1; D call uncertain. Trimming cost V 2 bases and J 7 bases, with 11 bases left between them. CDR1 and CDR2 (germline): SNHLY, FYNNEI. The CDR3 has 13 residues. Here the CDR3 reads CASSESGSVEAFF. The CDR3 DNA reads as TGTGCCAGCAGTGAATCCGGTAGCGTTGAAGCTTTCTTT.

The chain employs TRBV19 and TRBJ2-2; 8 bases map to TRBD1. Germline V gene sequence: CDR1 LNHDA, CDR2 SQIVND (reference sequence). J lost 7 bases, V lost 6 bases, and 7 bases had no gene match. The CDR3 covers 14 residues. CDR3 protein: CASRGGQGYGELFF. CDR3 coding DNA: TGTGCCAGTAGGGGAGGACAGGGCTACGGGGAGCTGTTTTTT.

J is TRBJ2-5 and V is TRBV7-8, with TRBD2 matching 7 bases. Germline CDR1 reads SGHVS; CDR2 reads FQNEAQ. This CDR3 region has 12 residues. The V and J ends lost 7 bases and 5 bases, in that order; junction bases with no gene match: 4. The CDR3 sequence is CASTAGVETQYF. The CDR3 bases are TGTGCCAGCACCGCGGGGGTGGAGACCCAGTACTTC.